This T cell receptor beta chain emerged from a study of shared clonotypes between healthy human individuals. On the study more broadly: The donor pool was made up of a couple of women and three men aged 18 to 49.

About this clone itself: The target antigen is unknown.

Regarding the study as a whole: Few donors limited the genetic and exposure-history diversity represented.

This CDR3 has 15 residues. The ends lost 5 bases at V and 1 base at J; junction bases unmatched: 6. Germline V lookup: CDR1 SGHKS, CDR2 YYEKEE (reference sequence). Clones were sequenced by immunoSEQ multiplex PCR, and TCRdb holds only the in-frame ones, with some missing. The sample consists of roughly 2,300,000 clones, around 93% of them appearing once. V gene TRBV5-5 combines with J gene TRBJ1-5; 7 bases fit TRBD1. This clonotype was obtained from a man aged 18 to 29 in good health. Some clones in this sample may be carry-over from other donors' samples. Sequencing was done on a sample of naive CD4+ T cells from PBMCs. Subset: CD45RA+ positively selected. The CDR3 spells CASSAPGQSNQPQHF. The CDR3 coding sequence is TGTGCCAGCAGTGCTCCGGGACAGAGCAATCAGCCCCAGCATTTT.